Here is one T cell receptor (beta chain) with its context. This entry is derived from a study of control samples from healthy donors and cancer patients. Clones were sequenced by immunoSEQ multiplex PCR, and TCRdb holds only the in-frame ones, with some missing. The sample lists 170,000 or so clones, 75% to 95% seen once, with 2% in the top ten. The source material was blood. The sequence derives from a woman aged 40 to 55 in good health.

For the CDR3, the DNA is TGCGCCAGCAGCTTGACAGGGTGGGGAAACACCATATATTTT. This gives the protein CASSLTGWGNTIYF. V usage is TRBV5-1 and J usage is TRBJ1-3; tentative D call: TRBD1 (6 bases). Germline loops: CDR1 SGHRS, CDR2 YFSETQ. The CDR3 has 14 residues. Deletions cut 1 base from V and 4 bases from J, with 9 bases between.